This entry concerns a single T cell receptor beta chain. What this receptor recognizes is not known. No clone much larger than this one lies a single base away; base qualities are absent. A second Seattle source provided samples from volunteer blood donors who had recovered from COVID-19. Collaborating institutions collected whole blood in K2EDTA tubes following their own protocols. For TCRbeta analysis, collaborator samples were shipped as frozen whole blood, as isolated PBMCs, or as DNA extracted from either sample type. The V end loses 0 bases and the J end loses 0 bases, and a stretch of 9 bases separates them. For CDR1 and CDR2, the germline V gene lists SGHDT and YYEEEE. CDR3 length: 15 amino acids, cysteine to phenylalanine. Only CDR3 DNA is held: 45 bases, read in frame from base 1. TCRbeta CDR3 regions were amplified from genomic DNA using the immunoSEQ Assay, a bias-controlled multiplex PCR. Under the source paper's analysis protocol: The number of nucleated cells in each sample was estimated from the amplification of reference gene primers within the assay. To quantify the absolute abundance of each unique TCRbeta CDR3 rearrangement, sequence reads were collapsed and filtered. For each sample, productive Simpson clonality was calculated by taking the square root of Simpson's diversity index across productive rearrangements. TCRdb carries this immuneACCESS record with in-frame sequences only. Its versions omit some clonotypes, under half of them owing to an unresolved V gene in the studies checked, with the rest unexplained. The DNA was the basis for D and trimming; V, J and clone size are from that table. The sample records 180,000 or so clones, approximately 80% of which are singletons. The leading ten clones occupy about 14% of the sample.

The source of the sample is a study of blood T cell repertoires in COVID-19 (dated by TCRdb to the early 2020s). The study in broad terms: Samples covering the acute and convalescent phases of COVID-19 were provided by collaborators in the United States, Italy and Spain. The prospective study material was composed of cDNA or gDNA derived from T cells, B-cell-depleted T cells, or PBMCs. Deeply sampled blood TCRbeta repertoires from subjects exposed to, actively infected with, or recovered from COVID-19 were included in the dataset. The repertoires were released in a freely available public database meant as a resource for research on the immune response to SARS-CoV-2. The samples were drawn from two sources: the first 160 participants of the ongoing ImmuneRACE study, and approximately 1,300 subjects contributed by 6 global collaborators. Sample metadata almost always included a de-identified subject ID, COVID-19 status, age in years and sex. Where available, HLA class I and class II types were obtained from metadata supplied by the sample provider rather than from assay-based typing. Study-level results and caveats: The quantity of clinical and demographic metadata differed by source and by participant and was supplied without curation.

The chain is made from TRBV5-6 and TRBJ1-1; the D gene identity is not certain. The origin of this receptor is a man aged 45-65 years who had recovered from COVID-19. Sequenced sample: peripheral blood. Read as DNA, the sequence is TGTGCCAGCAGCTTGGACGGTTCAATGAACACTGAAGCTTTCTTT. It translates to CASSLDGSMNTEAFF.